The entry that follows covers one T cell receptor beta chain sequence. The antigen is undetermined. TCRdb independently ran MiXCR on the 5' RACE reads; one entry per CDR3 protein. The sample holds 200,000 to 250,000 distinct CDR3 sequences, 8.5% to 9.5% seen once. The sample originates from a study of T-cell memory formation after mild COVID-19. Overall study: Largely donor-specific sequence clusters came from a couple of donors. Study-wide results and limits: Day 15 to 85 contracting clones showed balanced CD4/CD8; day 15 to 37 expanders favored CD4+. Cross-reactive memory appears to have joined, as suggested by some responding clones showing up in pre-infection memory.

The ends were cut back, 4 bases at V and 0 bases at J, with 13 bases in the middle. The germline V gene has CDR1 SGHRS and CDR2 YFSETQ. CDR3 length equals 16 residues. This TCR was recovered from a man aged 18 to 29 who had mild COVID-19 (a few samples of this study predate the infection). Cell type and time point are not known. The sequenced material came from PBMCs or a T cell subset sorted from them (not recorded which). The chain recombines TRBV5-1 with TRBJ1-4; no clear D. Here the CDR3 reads CASSPRAGATNEKLFF. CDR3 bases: TGCGCCAGCAGCCCGAGGGCAGGTGCAACTAATGAAAAACTGTTTTTT.